Listed below are T cell receptor beta chains from one sample, sequenced in a study. Via MiXCR, TCRdb re-called the 5' RACE reads, giving one row per CDR3 protein. The sample contains more than 45,000 distinct CDR3 sequences, around 28% of which appear only once. Material for sequencing was tumor-infiltrating memory CD4+ T cells sorted from the breast tumor. The source of these receptors is a female donor with breast cancer. Both conserved end residues are part of each CDR3. Each record gives: V gene, J gene, clone size, D gene, CDR3 DNA, CDR3 protein. A D gene is named only where the DNA matches it firmly. Where a row states a size, it is once, few, many or the class of an expanded clone; other rows omit it.

v_gene: TRBV7-3; j_gene: TRBJ1-1; abundance: .; d_gene: .; CDR3nt: TGTGCCAGCAGCTTTAATGGTAACACTGAAGCTTTCTTT; CDR3aa: CASSFNGNTEAFF
v_gene: TRBV4-1; j_gene: TRBJ1-4; abundance: few; d_gene: TRBD1; CDR3nt: TGCGCCAGCAGCCGATTCCCGGGACAGGGTCGTAGAGCTAATGAAAAACTGTTTTTT; CDR3aa: CASSRFPGQGRRANEKLFF
v_gene: TRBV20-1; j_gene: TRBJ1-1; abundance: large; d_gene: .; CDR3nt: TGCAGTGCTAGAGACTTGTTTTCGGAAGCTTTCTTT; CDR3aa: CSARDLFSEAFF
v_gene: TRBV7-3; j_gene: TRBJ2-1; abundance: .; d_gene: .; CDR3nt: TGTGCCAGCAGCTTAATGGGGAGGAGCTCCTACAATGAGCAGTTCTTC; CDR3aa: CASSLMGRSSYNEQFF
v_gene: TRBV5-1; j_gene: TRBJ2-1; abundance: few; d_gene: TRBD2; CDR3nt: TGCGCCAGCAGAGGCGCGGGAGGGCCCGTCAATGAGCAGTTCTTC; CDR3aa: CASRGAGGPVNEQFF
v_gene: TRBV7-9; j_gene: TRBJ1-1; abundance: .; d_gene: .; CDR3nt: TGTGCCAGCAACCAACAGGGTTTGGGTGAAGCTTTCTTT; CDR3aa: CASNQQGLGEAFF
v_gene: TRBV6-6; j_gene: TRBJ1-1; abundance: few; d_gene: TRBD1; CDR3nt: TGTGCCAGCAGTGGAAGACAGGGGGGGAACACTGAAGCTTTCTTT; CDR3aa: CASSGRQGGNTEAFF
v_gene: TRBV6-1; j_gene: TRBJ1-5; abundance: few; d_gene: .; CDR3nt: TGTGCCAGCACAGGGCAAGCTTATAGCAATCAGCCCCAGCATTTT; CDR3aa: CASTGQAYSNQPQHF
v_gene: TRBV5-6; j_gene: TRBJ1-2; abundance: few; d_gene: TRBD1; CDR3nt: TGTGCCAGCAGCTTCCGGGCAGGGGGCTCTAACTATGGCTACACCTTC; CDR3aa: CASSFRAGGSNYGYTF
v_gene: TRBV20-1; j_gene: TRBJ2-5; abundance: few; d_gene: .; CDR3nt: TGCAGTGCCCGGTACGGGATTAGCGGAGAGACCCAGTACTTC; CDR3aa: CSARYGISGETQYF
v_gene: TRBV19; j_gene: TRBJ2-1; abundance: .; d_gene: TRBD1; CDR3nt: TGTGCCTCGGCCGGGACAGGGAGGTGGAATGAGCAGTTCTTC; CDR3aa: CASAGTGRWNEQFF
v_gene: TRBV9; j_gene: TRBJ1-2; abundance: .; d_gene: .; CDR3nt: TGTGCCAGCAGCGTACAGGGTGACGGAGGCTACACCTTC; CDR3aa: CASSVQGDGGYTF
v_gene: TRBV5-4; j_gene: TRBJ2-5; abundance: .; d_gene: TRBD2; CDR3nt: TGTGCCAGCAGCTTTGGGGCCGGGACTAGCGGGCAAGAGACCCAGTACTTC; CDR3aa: CASSFGAGTSGQETQYF
v_gene: TRBV6-6; j_gene: TRBJ1-2; abundance: few; d_gene: .; CDR3nt: TGTGCCAGCAGTTTTCCCGACAGCAACTATGGCTACACCTTC; CDR3aa: CASSFPDSNYGYTF
v_gene: TRBV6-2/TRBV6-3; j_gene: TRBJ2-1; abundance: .; d_gene: .; CDR3nt: TGTGCCAGCAGCTCCCTGTCGGGAAACTCCTACAATGAGCAGTTCTTC; CDR3aa: CASSSLSGNSYNEQFF
v_gene: TRBV20-1; j_gene: TRBJ2-6; abundance: .; d_gene: .; CDR3nt: TGCAGTGCGGCTCAGGGCTCTGGGGCCAACGTCCTGACTTTC; CDR3aa: CSAAQGSGANVLTF
v_gene: TRBV5-1; j_gene: TRBJ2-1; abundance: .; d_gene: TRBD2; CDR3nt: TGCGCCAGCAGCTTGGGACCCAGCGGGACCCACAATGAGCAGTTCTTC; CDR3aa: CASSLGPSGTHNEQFF
v_gene: TRBV11-3; j_gene: TRBJ2-3; abundance: .; d_gene: .; CDR3nt: TGTGCCAGCAGCTTAGGTTCTGGGGGGTCAGATACGCAGTATTTT; CDR3aa: CASSLGSGGSDTQYF
v_gene: TRBV7-2; j_gene: TRBJ2-3; abundance: few; d_gene: TRBD1; CDR3nt: TGTGCCAGCAGCACGAGACAGGGGAAAGATACGCAGTATTTT; CDR3aa: CASSTRQGKDTQYF
v_gene: TRBV20-1; j_gene: TRBJ2-3; abundance: .; d_gene: .; CDR3nt: TGCAGTGCTAGAGTGGAGATTGCTAGCACAGATACGCAGTATTTT; CDR3aa: CSARVEIASTDTQYF